The 7 T cell receptor beta chains below come from one sample, sequenced in a study of T-cell reconstitution after alpha-beta-depleted transplantation in children. As it was prepared, the TCRbeta library received unique molecular identifiers. Via MiXCR, TCRdb re-called the PCR reads, giving one row per CDR3 protein. The sample has 95,000 to 150,000 distinct CDR3 sequences; approximately 22% are singletons. The sample was PBMCs, mostly from graft donor cells, taken 180 days after TCRalphabeta/CD19-depleted stem cell transplant. These receptors originate from a male patient under 10 years old who had a stem cell transplant for chronic granulomatous disease, so the T cells may come from the graft donor.

The CDR3 sequence: CASSLRIAALLGETQYF. In DNA form, the CDR3 reads TGTGCCAGCAGCCTTAGAATAGCGGCCCTCCTGGGAGAGACCCAGTACTTC. V usage is TRBV11-2 and J usage is TRBJ2-5; D might be TRBD2 (6 bases). The CDR3 has 17 amino acids. V was pared by 5 bases and J by 4 bases, with 23 bases between. The V gene's germline CDR1 is SGHAT and CDR2 FQNNGV.

The chain combines TRBV9 with TRBJ2-5; TRBD2 aligns across 10 bases. This CDR3 is built from 18 residues. The V segment lost 1 base and the J segment 2 bases; nucleotides outside the gene matches: 11. Germline-derived CDR1 and CDR2 are SGDLS and YYNGEE. The CDR3 protein is CASSVSVQRTSGQETQYF. Written as DNA, the CDR3 is TGTGCCAGCAGCGTATCGGTGCAACGGACTAGCGGACAAGAGACCCAGTACTTC.

The V gene is TRBV5-1, the J gene TRBJ2-4; 8 positions match TRBD2. CDR3 length: 16 residues. J lost 4 bases, V lost 4 bases, and 10 bases had no gene match. In germline, CDR1 is SGHRS, CDR2 YFSETQ. As DNA, the CDR3 is TGCGCCAGCAGCCCAGCGACGGGAGGGCCAAAAAACATTCAGTACTTC. Protein: CASSPATGGPKNIQYF.

V and J are TRBV5-1 and TRBJ2-5; 9 nucleotides align to TRBD1. Germline-derived CDR1 and CDR2 are SGHRS and YFSETQ. There are 15 residues in the CDR3. The ends lost 2 bases at V and 5 bases at J; junction bases unmatched: 7. CDR3 residues: CASSLGQGISETQYF. The CDR3 DNA sequence: TGCGCCAGCAGCTTAGGACAGGGGATATCGGAGACCCAGTACTTC.

This clonotype was found many times. V and J are TRBV29-1 and TRBJ2-7; 8 positions agree with TRBD1. The CDR3 spans 15 residues. The V segment lost 5 bases and the J segment 1 base; nucleotides outside the gene matches: 10. The V gene's germline CDR1 is SQVTM and CDR2 ANQGSEA. For the CDR3, the DNA is TGCAGCGTTCACCCCGGGACAGGAAATTCCTACGAGCAGTACTTC. As protein: CSVHPGTGNSYEQYF.

A few counts support this clonotype. This rearrangement joins TRBV5-1 to TRBJ2-7; D is unresolved. The length of the CDR3 is 13 residues. CDR1 is SGHRS and CDR2 is YFSETQ in the germline V gene. Trimming took off 0 bases at V and 5 bases at J, with 9 bases between the two ends. CDR3 sequence: CASSLGIADEQYF. In nucleotides, the CDR3 is TGCGCCAGCAGCTTGGGGATAGCTGACGAGCAGTACTTC.

The chain links TRBV28 to TRBJ2-1, with 14 bases aligning to TRBD2. The CDR3 loop spans 15 amino acids. Unmatched junction bases numbered 6, after V lost 7 bases and J lost 7 bases. Germline CDR1 MDHEN, CDR2 SYDVKM. The CDR3 DNA reads TGTGCCAGCACCGGGACTAGCGGGAGTAGGAATGAGCAGTTCTTC. Translated, it gives CASTGTSGSRNEQFF.